The 7 T cell receptor beta chains presented below share a single source sample, sequenced in a study of T cells in women clearing cervical HPV infection. Produced via immunoSEQ multiplex PCR; TCRdb's table is partial and in-frame only. The sample data list about 41,000 clones. Sequenced input: blood buffy coat. These receptors came from a woman between 18 and 75 years old with a cervical HPV16 infection that either progressed to CIN3+ or cleared (not recorded which).

As concerns this clone: The read comes to an end 3 residues before the CDR3 does, leaving the germline J gene to fill in the end. The chain couples TRBV9 to TRBJ2-1; TRBD2 might be the D (5 bases). The CDR3 spans 15 residues. The V end lost 0 bases, the J end lost 6 bases, and 13 bases lay between the germline ends. Looked up from germline, CDR1 is SGDLS and CDR2 is YYNGEE. The DNA read from the CDR3 is TGTGCCAGCAGCGTAGTCAGCGGAACCCTCAATGAG. Translating gives CASSVVSGTLNE. The CDR3, in full, reads CASSVVSGTLNEQFF.

About this clone: The read comes to an end 3 residues before the CDR3 does, leaving the germline J gene to fill in the end. This sequence joins TRBV19 and TRBJ1-2, with TRBD1 as a possible D gene (6 bases). This CDR3 spans 17 amino acids. V dropped 3 bases and J dropped 5 bases, with 22 bases sitting between them. CDR1 is LNHDA, CDR2 SQIVND, per germline (reference sequence). The CDR3 is CASSIPPLGALWYGYTF. The part of the CDR3 DNA that was read is TGTGCCAGTAGTATCCCCCCATTGGGGGCGCTATGGTATGGC.

With respect to this clone: The read stops 3 residues short of the end of the CDR3; the missing end is completed from the germline J gene. The rearrangement joins TRBV20-1 to TRBJ2-7, with 8 bases that match TRBD2. The CDR3 spans 16 residues. Germline lookup yields CDR1 DFQATT and CDR2 SNEGSKA (reference sequence). V lost 0 bases to trimming and J lost 1 base; unmatched junction nucleotides: 8. The CDR3 sequence: CSARDLRVAGSYEQYF. CDR3 DNA (partial): TGCAGTGCTAGAGATCTCAGAGTAGCGGGATCCTACGAG.

The CDR3 sequence: CSARGFSSYNEQFF. The covered CDR3 bases are TGCAGTGCTAGAGGGTTTAGCTCCTACAATGAG. This chain joins TRBV20-1 and TRBJ2-1; D ambiguous. The read falls 3 residues short of the CDR3 end, and the missing part is taken from the germline J gene. There are 14 residues in the CDR3. The V end lost 1 base, the J end lost 0 bases, and 7 bases lay between the germline ends. CDR1 DFQATT and CDR2 SNEGSKA come from the germline V gene (reference sequence).

Comment on this clone: Sequencing ends 3 residues short of the CDR3 end; the germline J gene provides the rest. This chain links TRBV5-1 with TRBJ2-3; TRBD1 might be the D (7 bases). Germline V gives CDR1 SGHRS, CDR2 YFSETQ. Between the trimmed V and J ends, which lost 0 bases and 7 bases, there was a span of 18 bases. This CDR3 is 16 amino acids long. The CDR3 region is CASSLEVGAGGYTQYF. The sequenced part of the CDR3 DNA is TGCGCCAGCAGCTTGGAGGTTGGGGCAGGGGGGTATACG.

Note on this clone: Read data end 3 residues before the CDR3 end; the end is taken from the germline J gene. The chain uses TRBV19 and TRBJ2-3; 8 bases are a match to TRBD2. The V gene's germline CDR1 is LNHDA and CDR2 SQIVND (reference sequence). CDR3 length: 16 amino acids. V shed 7 bases, J shed 4 bases, and the junction held 13 bases outside the gene matches. CDR3 in amino acids: CASTQTGTSSPDTQYF. Partial CDR3 DNA: TGTGCCAGTACCCAAACCGGGACTAGTTCCCCAGATACG.

Here the CDR3 reads CASSAQGMPGELFF. Partial CDR3 DNA: TGTGCCAGCAGTGCGCAGGGCATGCCCGGGGAG. The genes are TRBV6-4 and TRBJ2-2, with a weak D call TRBD1 (5 bases). The read ends 3 residues early relative to the CDR3; the germline J gene fills the gap. Trimming took 4 bases from V and 6 from J, leaving 12 bases between them. The CDR3 runs to 14 residues. CDR1 is MRHNA, CDR2 SNTAGT, per germline.